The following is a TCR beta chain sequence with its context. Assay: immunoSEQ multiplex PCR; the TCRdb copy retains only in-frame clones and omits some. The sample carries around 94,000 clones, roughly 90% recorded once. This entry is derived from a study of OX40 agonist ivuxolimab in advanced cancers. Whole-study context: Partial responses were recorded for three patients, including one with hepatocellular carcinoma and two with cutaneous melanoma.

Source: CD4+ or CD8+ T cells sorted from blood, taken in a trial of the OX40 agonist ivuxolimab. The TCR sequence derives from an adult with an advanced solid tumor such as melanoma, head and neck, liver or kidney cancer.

CDR3 protein: CASSPEGGGGNQPQHF. The DNA for the CDR3 is TGTGCCAGCTCACCAGAAGGAGGGGGGGGCAATCAGCCCCAGCATTTT. The rearrangement uses TRBV18 and TRBJ1-5; tentative D call: TRBD1 (6 bases). Germline CDR1 is KGHSH and CDR2 is LQKENI. V dropped 2 bases and J dropped 2 bases, with 13 bases sitting between them. The CDR3 extends over 16 amino acids.